The 19 T cell receptor beta chains reported below all come from one sample, sequenced in a study of cytomegalovirus exposure and HLA in healthy donors. Clones were read by immunoSEQ multiplex PCR, and TCRdb kept only the in-frame ones, dropping some. The sample records approximately 59,000 clones, roughly 92% being singletons. Sequencing was performed on PBMCs. The source of these receptors is a man younger than 35 in good health and CMV-seropositive.

The rearrangement links TRBV28 to TRBJ1-5; maybe TRBD1 (5 bases). V was trimmed by 6 bases and J by 4 bases, leaving 7 bases between them. CDR1 is MDHEN, CDR2 SYDVKM, per germline. The CDR3 consists of 12 residues. This chain's CDR3 is CASSPGNQPQHF. CDR3 nucleotides: TGTGCCAGCAGCCCAGGGAATCAGCCCCAGCATTTT. The full variable domain, with the rest looked up from reference TRBV28 and TRBJ1-5, is DVKVTQSSRYLVKRTGEKVFLECVQDMDHENMFWYRQDPGLGLRLIYFSYDVKMKEKGDIPEGYSVSREKKERFSLILESASTNQTSMYLCASSPGNQPQHFGDGTRLSIL.

This chain uses TRBV7-6 with TRBJ2-1, with D perhaps TRBD1 (6 bases). This CDR3 has 14 amino acids. V was trimmed by 5 bases and J by 5 bases, leaving 13 bases between them. The V gene's germline CDR1 is SGHVS and CDR2 FNYEAQ. In DNA form, the CDR3 reads TGTGCCAGCAGCCCACAGGGTTTCGACAATGAGCAGTTCTTC. Translation gives CASSPQGFDNEQFF.

The rearrangement uses TRBV9 and TRBJ1-4; D gene uncertain. The germline gives CDR1 SGDLS, CDR2 YYNGEE. V lost 0 bases, J lost 5 bases, and 5 bases lay in between. The CDR3 contains 13 residues. CDR3 coding DNA: TGTGCCAGCAGCGTAGACCGGAATGAAAAACTGTTTTTT. Amino acid sequence: CASSVDRNEKLFF.

This sequence joins TRBV6-1 and TRBJ1-2; no definite D call. The germline V gene has CDR1 MNHNS and CDR2 SASEGT. The CDR3 loop spans 13 amino acids. V lost 2 bases to trimming and J lost 4 bases, with 8 bases between them. CDR3 loop: CASSERGSYGYTF. The CDR3 DNA reads TGTGCCAGCAGTGAACGGGGTTCCTATGGCTACACCTTC.

The J gene is TRBJ2-1, the V gene TRBV4-2; the match to TRBD2 covers 8 bases. Germline lookup yields CDR1 LGHNA and CDR2 YNFKEQ. The CDR3 has 17 amino acids. The ends lost 1 base at V and 1 base at J; junction bases unmatched: 6. CDR3 protein: CASSQVIREGSYNEQFF. In DNA form, the CDR3 reads TGTGCCAGCAGCCAAGTGATCCGGGAGGGTTCCTACAATGAGCAGTTCTTC.

This sequence joins TRBV2 and TRBJ1-4; 7 nucleotides align to TRBD1. Per germline, CDR1 SNHLY and CDR2 FYNNEI. J lost 5 bases, V lost 6 bases, and 12 bases had no gene match. The CDR3 length is 16 residues. Written as DNA, the CDR3 is TGTGCCAGCAGAAGGGAGACAGGGCCCTCGAATGAAAAACTGTTTTTT. Translation gives CASRRETGPSNEKLFF.

This sequence joins TRBV5-1 and TRBJ2-2; D unclear. From germline, CDR1 is SGHRS and CDR2 YFSETQ. The V end was cut by 0 bases, the J end by 2 bases, with 5 bases between. The CDR3 extends over 14 amino acids. The DNA of the CDR3 is TGCGCCAGCAGCTTGGTGGCCAACACCGGGGAGCTGTTTTTT. Protein sequence: CASSLVANTGELFF. Variable domain in full (rest from reference TRBV5-1 and TRBJ2-2): KAGVTQTPRYLIKTRGQQVTLSCSPISGHRSVSWYQQTPGQGLQFLFEYFSETQRNKGNFPGRFSGRQFSNSRSEMNVSTLELGDSALYLCASSLVANTGELFFGEGSRLTVL.

The rearrangement joins TRBV5-1 to TRBJ1-4; 9 bases align to TRBD1. This CDR3 contains 16 residues. The V gene's germline CDR1 is SGHRS and CDR2 YFSETQ. With V trimmed by 4 bases and J by 0 bases, 4 bases remained unmatched. The CDR3 is CASSLGQGATNEKLFF. The CDR3 DNA is TGCGCCAGCAGCCTGGGACAGGGAGCAACTAATGAAAAACTGTTTTTT.

This clone has a single count. The V call is TRBV5-6, the J call TRBJ2-3; a weak D match, TRBD2 (6 bases). The CDR3 is 15 amino acids. Between the trimmed V and J ends, which lost 3 bases and 4 bases, there was a span of 15 bases. Germline V gene sequence: CDR1 SGHDT, CDR2 YYEEEE. CDR3 in DNA: TGTGCCAGCAGCTGGGACTTCATCGGGCCAGATACGCAGTATTTT. Its translation is CASSWDFIGPDTQYF.

V usage is TRBV27 and J usage is TRBJ2-3; TRBD2 agrees at 12 bases. The germline gives CDR1 MNHEY, CDR2 SMNVEV (reference sequence). The CDR3 is 16 amino acids. V dropped 3 bases and J dropped 5; count of bases not matched to a gene: 6. In DNA, the CDR3 is TGTGCCAGCAGTTTCCTAGCGGGAGGGCGTAAAGATACGCAGTATTTT. Residues: CASSFLAGGRKDTQYF.

In DNA, the CDR3 is TGCAGCGTTCAGGTAGGCCCCTACGAGCAGTACTTC. Its translation is CSVQVGPYEQYF. The genes are TRBV29-1 and TRBJ2-7; D is ambiguous. The CDR3 consists of 12 residues. Looked up from germline, CDR1 is SQVTM and CDR2 is ANQGSEA. Deletions cut 5 bases from V and 2 bases from J, with 10 bases between.

The chain joins TRBV5-4 to TRBJ2-1; 13 bases fit TRBD2. The V and J ends lost 8 bases and 8 bases, in that order; junction bases with no gene match: 10. Germline V CDR1 and CDR2: SGHNT, YYREEE (reference sequence). CDR3 size: 15 residues. CDR3 in DNA: TGTGCCAGTGGGGGGGGGACTAGCGGGATTTATGAGCAGTTCTTC. This codes for CASGGGTSGIYEQFF.

The J gene is TRBJ2-1, the V gene TRBV5-6; the D is unclear. Trimming stripped 5 bases from V and 7 bases from J, with 13 bases between. CDR1 is SGHDT and CDR2 is YYEEEE in the germline V gene. The CDR3 runs to 13 residues. In DNA, the CDR3 is TGTGCCAGCAGTGAAGCTCTCGGGAATGAGCAGTTCTTC. Protein: CASSEALGNEQFF.

J is TRBJ2-4 and V is TRBV4-1; 7 bases align to TRBD2. The germline V gene encodes CDR1 MGHRA and CDR2 YSYEKL. CDR3 length equals 14 residues. The V segment lost 4 bases and the J segment 6 bases; nucleotides outside the gene matches: 6. The CDR3 here is CASSLVLAANIQYF. The CDR3 nucleotides are TGCGCCAGCAGCCTTGTCCTAGCGGCAAACATTCAGTACTTC.

The rearrangement links TRBV5-1 to TRBJ1-1; 11 positions agree with TRBD1. The V gene's germline CDR1 is SGHRS and CDR2 YFSETQ. This CDR3 is 15 amino acids long. Losses at the gene ends were 3 bases for V and 3 bases for J; bases not matched to a gene: 4. In nucleotides, the CDR3 is TGCGCCAGCAGCTGGACAGGGGGCGTCGACACTGAAGCTTTCTTT. This codes for CASSWTGGVDTEAFF.

This clone has a handful of counts. This chain uses TRBV10-3 with TRBJ2-2, with TRBD1 identical over 8 bases. Germline-derived CDR1 and CDR2 are ENHRY and SYGVKD. This CDR3 contains 12 residues. After removal of 7 bases from V and 7 bases from J, the junction contained 2 bases not matched to a gene. The CDR3 nucleotides are TGTGCCATCAACAGGGGGAGCGGGGAGCTGTTTTTT. Translated, it gives CAINRGSGELFF.

The rearrangement links TRBV27 to TRBJ2-7; tentatively, D is TRBD2 (6 bases). V was trimmed by 5 bases and J by 4 bases, leaving 15 bases between them. CDR3 length: 14 residues. Germline CDR1 is MNHEY and CDR2 is SMNVEV (reference sequence). The CDR3 bases are TGTGCCAGCAGTGCCGCGCGGGGCGTGTACGAGCAGTACTTC. Translation gives CASSAARGVYEQYF.

V usage is TRBV28 and J usage is TRBJ1-2; D gene ambiguous. Germline V gene sequence: CDR1 MDHEN, CDR2 SYDVKM. Between the trimmed V and J ends, which lost 7 bases and 5 bases, there was a span of 17 bases. The CDR3 loop spans 14 amino acids. CDR3 nucleotide sequence: TGTGCCAGCACCCTTGGAGGGTCGGGGTATGGCTACACCTTC. This encodes CASTLGGSGYGYTF.

The chain uses TRBV30 and TRBJ1-1, with D perhaps TRBD1 (6 bases). Germline V gene sequence: CDR1 GTSNPN, CDR2 SVGIG (reference sequence). Trimming cost V 6 bases and J 4 bases, with 9 bases left between them. This CDR3 has 11 residues. Written as DNA, the CDR3 is TGTGCCTGTACAGGGTCCACTGAAGCTTTCTTT. Amino acids: CACTGSTEAFF.